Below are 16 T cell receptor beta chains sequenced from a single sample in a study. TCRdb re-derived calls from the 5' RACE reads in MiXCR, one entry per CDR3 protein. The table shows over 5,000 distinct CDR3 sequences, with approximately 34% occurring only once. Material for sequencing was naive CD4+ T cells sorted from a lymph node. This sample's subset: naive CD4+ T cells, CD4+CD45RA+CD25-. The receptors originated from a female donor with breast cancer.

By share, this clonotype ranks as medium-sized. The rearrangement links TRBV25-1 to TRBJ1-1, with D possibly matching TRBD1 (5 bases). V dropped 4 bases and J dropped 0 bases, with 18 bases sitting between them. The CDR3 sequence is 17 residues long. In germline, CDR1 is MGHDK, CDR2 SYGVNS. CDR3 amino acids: CASSGGLFGAMNTEAFF. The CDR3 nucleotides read TGTGCCAGCAGTGGGGGCTTATTCGGGGCTATGAACACTGAAGCTTTCTTT. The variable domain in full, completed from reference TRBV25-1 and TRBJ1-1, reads EADIYQTPRYLVIGTGKKITLECSQTMGHDKMYWYQQDPGMELHLIHYSYGVNSTEKGDLSSESTVSRIRTEHFPLTLESARPSHTSQYLCASSGGLFGAMNTEAFFGQGTRLTVV.

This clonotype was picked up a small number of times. CDR3 residues: CASSTPGGSSLDTQYF. Here the CDR3 DNA reads TGTGCCAGCAGCACCCCTGGCGGGAGTTCTTTAGATACGCAGTATTTT. This chain connects TRBV7-2 to TRBJ2-3; the match to TRBD2 covers 7 bases. V shed 5 bases and J 5 bases; nucleotides not matched to a gene: 13. Germline V gene data show CDR1 as SGHTA and CDR2 as FQGNSA. This CDR3 spans 16 amino acids.

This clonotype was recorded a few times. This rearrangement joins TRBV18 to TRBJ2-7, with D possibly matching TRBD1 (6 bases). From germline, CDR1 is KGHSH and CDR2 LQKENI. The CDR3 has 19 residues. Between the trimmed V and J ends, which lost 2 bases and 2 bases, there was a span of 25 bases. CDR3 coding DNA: TGTGCCAGCTCACCATTCGCAGGGGCCGTGTCCTCCGTGGCCTACGAGCAGTACTTC. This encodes CASSPFAGAVSSVAYEQYF.

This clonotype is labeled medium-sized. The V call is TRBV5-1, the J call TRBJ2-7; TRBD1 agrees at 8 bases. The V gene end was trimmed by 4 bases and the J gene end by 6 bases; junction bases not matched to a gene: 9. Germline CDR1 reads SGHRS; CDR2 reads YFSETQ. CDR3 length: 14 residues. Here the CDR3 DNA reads TGCGCCAGCAGCCTAGACCCCGGACAGGGCGAGCAGTACGTC. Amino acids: CASSLDPGQGEQYV.

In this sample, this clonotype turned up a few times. The chain's CDR3 is CASSLRPLAQGGHSTDTQYF. The CDR3 DNA sequence: TGCGCCAGCAGCCTCCGACCCCTAGCGCAAGGCGGTCATAGCACAGATACGCAGTATTTT. This rearrangement joins TRBV4-3 to TRBJ2-3, with D possibly matching TRBD2 (6 bases). Germline-derived CDR1 and CDR2 are LGHNA and YSLEER. Between the trimmed V and J ends, which lost 4 bases and 0 bases, there was a span of 26 bases. The CDR3 consists of 20 residues.

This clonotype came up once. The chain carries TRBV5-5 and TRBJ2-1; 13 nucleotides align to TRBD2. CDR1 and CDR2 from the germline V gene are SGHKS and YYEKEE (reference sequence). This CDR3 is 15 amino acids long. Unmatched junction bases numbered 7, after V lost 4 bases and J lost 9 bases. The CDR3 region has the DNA TGTGCCAGCAGCCTCCGGACTAGCGGGAGCGGTGAGCAGTTCTTC. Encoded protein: CASSLRTSGSGEQFF.

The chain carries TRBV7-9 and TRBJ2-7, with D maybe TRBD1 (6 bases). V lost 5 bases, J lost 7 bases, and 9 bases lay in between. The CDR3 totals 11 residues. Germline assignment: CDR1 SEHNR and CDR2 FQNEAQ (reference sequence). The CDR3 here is CASSPQGEQYF. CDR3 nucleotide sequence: TGTGCCAGCAGCCCCCAGGGGGAGCAGTACTTC.

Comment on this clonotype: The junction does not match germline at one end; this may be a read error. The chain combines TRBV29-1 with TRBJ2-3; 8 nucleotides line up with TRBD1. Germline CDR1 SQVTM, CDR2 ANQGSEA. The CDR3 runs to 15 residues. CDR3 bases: TGCAGCGCTGCACAGGGGGTCGTGAACACAGATACACAGTATTTT. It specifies CSAAQGVVNTDTQYF.

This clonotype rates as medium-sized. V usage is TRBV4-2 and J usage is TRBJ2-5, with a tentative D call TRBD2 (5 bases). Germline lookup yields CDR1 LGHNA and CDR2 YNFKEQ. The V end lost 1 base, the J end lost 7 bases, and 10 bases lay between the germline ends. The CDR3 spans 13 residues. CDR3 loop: CASSQVIEGTQYF. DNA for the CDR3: TGTGCCAGCAGCCAAGTCATCGAGGGGACCCAGTACTTC.

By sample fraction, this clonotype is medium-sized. CDR3 nucleotide sequence: TGCAGTGCTCTCCGGGACAGGGAGACCCAGTACTTC. It encodes CSALRDRETQYF. The V and J genes are TRBV20-1 and TRBJ2-5, with 8 positions matching TRBD1. The CDR3 has 12 amino acids. Germline trimming cut 5 bases from V and 5 bases from J; bases unmatched to any gene: 4. Germline values: CDR1 DFQATT, CDR2 SNEGSKA (reference sequence).

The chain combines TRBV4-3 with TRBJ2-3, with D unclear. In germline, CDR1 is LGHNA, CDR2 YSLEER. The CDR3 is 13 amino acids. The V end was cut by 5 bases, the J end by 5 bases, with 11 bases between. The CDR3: CASSSNQGDTQYF. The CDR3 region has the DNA TGCGCCAGCAGCTCTAATCAAGGAGATACGCAGTATTTT.

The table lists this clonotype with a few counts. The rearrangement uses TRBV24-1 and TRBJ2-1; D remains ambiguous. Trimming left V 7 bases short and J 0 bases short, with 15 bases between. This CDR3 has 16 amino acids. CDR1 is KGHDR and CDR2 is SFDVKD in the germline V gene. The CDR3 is CATSGWPGSSYNEQFF. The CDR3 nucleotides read TGTGCCACCAGCGGATGGCCCGGAAGCTCCTACAATGAGCAGTTCTTC.

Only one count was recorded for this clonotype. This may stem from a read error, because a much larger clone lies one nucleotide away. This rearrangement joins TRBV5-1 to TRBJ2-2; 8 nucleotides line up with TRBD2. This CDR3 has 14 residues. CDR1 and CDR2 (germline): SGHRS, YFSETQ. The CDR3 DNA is TGCGACAGCAGCTTGGTAGCGGGAACCGGGGAGCTGTTTTTT. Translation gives CDSSLVAGTGELFF.

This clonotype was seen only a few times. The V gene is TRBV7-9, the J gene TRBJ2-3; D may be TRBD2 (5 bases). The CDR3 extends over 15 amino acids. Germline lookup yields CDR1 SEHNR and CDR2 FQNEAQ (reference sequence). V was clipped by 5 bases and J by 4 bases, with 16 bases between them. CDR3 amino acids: CASSSEGQPPDTQYF. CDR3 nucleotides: TGTGCCAGCAGCAGTGAGGGTCAGCCGCCAGATACGCAGTATTTT. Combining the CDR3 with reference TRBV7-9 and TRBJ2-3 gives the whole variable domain DTGVSQNPRHKITKRGQNVTFRCDPISEHNRLYWYRQTLGQGPEFLTYFQNEAQLEKSRLLSDRFSAERPKGSFSTLEIQRTEQGDSAMYLCASSSEGQPPDTQYFGPGTRLTVL.

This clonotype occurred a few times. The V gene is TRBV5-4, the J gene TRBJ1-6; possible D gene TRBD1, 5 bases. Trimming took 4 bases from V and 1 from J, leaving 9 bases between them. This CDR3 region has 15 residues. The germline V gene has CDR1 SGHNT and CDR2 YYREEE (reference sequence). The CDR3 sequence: CASSPGGSYNSPLHF. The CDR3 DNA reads TGTGCCAGCAGCCCCGGGGGATCCTATAATTCACCCCTCCACTTT.

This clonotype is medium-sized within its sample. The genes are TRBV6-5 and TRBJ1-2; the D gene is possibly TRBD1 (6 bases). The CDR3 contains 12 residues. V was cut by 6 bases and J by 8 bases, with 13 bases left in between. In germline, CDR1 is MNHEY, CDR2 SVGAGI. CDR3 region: CASRLQGGGYTF. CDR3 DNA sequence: TGTGCCAGCAGGCTACAGGGAGGGGGCTACACCTTC.